This TCR beta chain was documented in a study of breast tumors, draining lymph nodes, adjacent tissues. This clonotype was seen at least ten times. The antigen remains undetermined. Study observations and caveats: The lymph node origin of tumor T cells was framed as consistent with a hypothesis, not demonstrated. Compared with lymph nodes, tumors were less diverse; compared with nontumor tissue, more. Findings are consistent with lymph node origin and intratumoral expansion of most tumor T cells. Luminal-like breast cancer showed significantly higher tumor–nontumor repertoire similarity than basal-like.

V dropped 1 base and J dropped 1 base, with 13 bases sitting between them. CDR3 length equals 17 residues. Germline-derived CDR1 and CDR2 are SGHTA and FQGNSA. Breast cancer patients provided tissue from their axillary draining lymph nodes. TCRdb independently ran MiXCR on the multiplex PCR reads; one entry per CDR3 protein. Of about 200,000 distinct CDR3 sequences detected, less than 45% appear once; the ten largest clones hold over 3.5%. The sequencing input was axillary lymph node tissue. The genes are TRBV7-2 and TRBJ2-2; D remains ambiguous. The receptor comes from a female donor with breast cancer. Some clones in this sample may be carry-over from other donors' samples. The CDR3, as DNA: TGTGCCAGCAGCTTAGACGGGTTAGCACTGAACACCGGGGAGCTGTTTTTT. It codes for CASSLDGLALNTGELFF.